This T cell receptor beta chain was obtained from a study of a mutant IDH1 vaccine in newly diagnosed glioma. Study summary: Therapy received beforehand was radiotherapy, temozolomide, or both, with most patients given both. Whole-study results and caveats: It seemed that pseudoprogression was not linked to changes in the top peripheral T cell clonotypes.

Time point of the sample: baseline, week 1 (first vaccination visit). The treatment here: pre-vaccination baseline after standard-of-care therapy. The data were produced by immunoSEQ multiplex PCR, yet TCRdb's version contains in-frame clones alone and is incomplete. This sample has nearly 15,000 clones, with 80% to 90% found just once. Regarding this clone: Its target is not known.

The TCR was taken from a woman aged 35 to 49 with glioma. Some clones in this sample may be carry-over from other donors' samples. Sample: PBMCs, taken from a glioma patient treated with radiotherapy, temozolomide or both.

CDR3 sequence reads: CASKVEGSYEQYF. The CDR3 DNA reads TGCGCCAGCAAGGTCGAAGGTTCCTACGAGCAGTACTTC. V is TRBV5-1 and J is TRBJ2-7; D unresolved. This CDR3 is 13 amino acids long. Looked up from germline, CDR1 is SGHRS and CDR2 is YFSETQ. Trimming took off 6 bases at V and 1 base at J, with 11 bases between the two ends.